A selection of T cell receptor beta chains follows, all from one sample in a study of shared clonotypes between healthy human individuals. Produced via immunoSEQ multiplex PCR; TCRdb's table is partial and in-frame only. The sample yields about 330,000 clones, around 72% seen once. Sequences were obtained from memory CD4+ T cells sorted from blood. Receptors originate from a man aged 25 to 45 in good health. The CDR3 runs from the conserved cysteine through the conserved F or W. Each record gives: V gene, clone size, D gene, J gene, CDR3 protein, CDR3 DNA. D genes are given only for firm matches. Clone size, where shown, is once, few, many, or a class for clones that have expanded.

TRBV7-9,.,TRBD2,TRBJ2-2,CASSLGGTRVTGELFF,TGTGCCAGCAGCTTAGGAGGGACTAGAGTCACCGGGGAGCTGTTTTTT
TRBV25-1,.,.,TRBJ2-1,CASSAPGAALSQFF,TGTGCCAGCAGTGCCCCCGGGGCAGCTTTGTCGCAGTTCTTC
TRBV18,few,.,TRBJ2-2,CASSPGTYHTGELFF,TGTGCCAGCTCACCCGGGACTTACCACACCGGGGAGCTGTTTTTT
TRBV5-1,.,TRBD2,TRBJ2-7,CASSGGTSGRGSYEQYF,TGCGCCAGCAGCGGCGGGACTAGCGGGAGAGGATCCTACGAGCAGTACTTC
TRBV19,.,TRBD2,TRBJ2-7,CASSRGLAVNEQYF,TGTGCCAGTAGTCGGGGACTAGCGGTGAACGAGCAGTACTTC
TRBV7-9,.,.,TRBJ2-1,CASTLGAPSNEQFF,TGTGCCAGCACCTTGGGGGCCCCGAGCAATGAGCAGTTCTTC
TRBV2,few,.,TRBJ2-5,CASSLQETQYF,TGTGCCAGCAGCCTTCAAGAGACCCAGTACTTC
TRBV6-6,few,TRBD1,TRBJ2-7,CASKGADRASYEQYF,TGTGCCAGCAAGGGGGCGGACAGAGCCTCCTACGAGCAGTACTTC
TRBV5-8,.,.,TRBJ2-1,CASSFDRAGGRWGNEQFF,TGTGCCAGCAGCTTTGACAGGGCTGGCGGGAGGTGGGGCAATGAGCAGTTCTTC
TRBV9,.,TRBD2,TRBJ2-2,CASSVAPSGQGNTGELFF,TGTGCCAGCAGCGTTGCGCCTAGCGGGCAGGGGAACACCGGGGAGCTGTTTTTT
TRBV11-2,.,TRBD2,TRBJ2-5,CASSAPPGLAGRETQYF,TGTGCCAGCAGCGCCCCCCCGGGACTAGCGGGAAGAGAGACCCAGTACTTC
TRBV7-6,.,.,TRBJ2-3,CASSLGVPNTDTQYF,TGTGCCAGCAGCTTAGGAGTCCCAAACACAGATACGCAGTATTTT
TRBV27,few,.,TRBJ2-6,CASSFFPHVGANVLTF,TGTGCCAGCAGTTTTTTCCCACACGTTGGGGCCAACGTCCTGACTTTC
TRBV29-1,.,TRBD2,TRBJ2-2,CSILGLAGRTGELFF,TGCAGCATACTTGGACTAGCGGGTCGCACCGGGGAGCTGTTTTTT
TRBV18,.,TRBD1,TRBJ1-1,CASSPPGQLNTEAFF,TGTGCCAGCTCACCACCGGGACAGCTCAACACTGAAGCTTTCTTT
TRBV11-2,.,TRBD2,TRBJ2-3,CASSLVGGTLRRDTQYF,TGTGCCAGCAGCTTAGTGGGGGGGACGCTACGCCGGGATACGCAGTATTTT
TRBV5-4,once,.,TRBJ2-1,CASSFAGRDNEQFF,TGTGCCAGCAGCTTTGCAGGGCGGGACAATGAGCAGTTCTTC
TRBV5-1,.,TRBD1,TRBJ2-7,CASSLLPGQGGEQYF,TGCGCCAGCAGCCTACTCCCGGGACAGGGGGGCGAGCAGTACTTC
TRBV7-9,many,TRBD2,TRBJ2-7,CASSQAGGHYEQYF,TGTGCCAGCAGCCAAGCGGGAGGACACTACGAGCAGTACTTC
TRBV18,.,.,TRBJ2-5,CASSPYGQETQYF,TGTGCCAGCTCCCCGTACGGGCAAGAGACCCAGTACTTC
TRBV11-2,.,.,TRBJ2-7,CASSLASQGDSRAYEQYF,TGTGCCAGCAGCTTAGCTAGCCAGGGAGACAGCCGGGCCTACGAGCAGTACTTC
TRBV5-1,.,TRBD2,TRBJ2-7,CASSLKTPGTTPYEQYF,TGCGCCAGCAGTCTCAAAACACCCGGGACTACACCCTACGAGCAGTACTTC
TRBV28,few,.,TRBJ1-1,CASSLPFEAFF,TGTGCCAGCAGTTTGCCATTCGAAGCTTTCTTT
TRBV6-1,.,.,TRBJ1-2,CASSSLTGTGYTF,TGTGCCAGCAGTTCCCTTACAGGGACGGGCTACACCTTC
TRBV9,.,.,TRBJ2-2,CASSSRGDHGELFF,TGTGCCAGCAGCTCCCGAGGGGACCACGGGGAGCTGTTTTTT
TRBV29-1,once,.,TRBJ1-1,CSVAGQPNTEAFF,TGCAGCGTCGCTGGACAACCGAACACTGAAGCTTTCTTT
TRBV5-4,.,TRBD2,TRBJ2-2,CASSSRTSGTTGELFF,TGTGCCAGCAGCTCTCGGACTAGCGGTACCACCGGGGAGCTGTTTTTT